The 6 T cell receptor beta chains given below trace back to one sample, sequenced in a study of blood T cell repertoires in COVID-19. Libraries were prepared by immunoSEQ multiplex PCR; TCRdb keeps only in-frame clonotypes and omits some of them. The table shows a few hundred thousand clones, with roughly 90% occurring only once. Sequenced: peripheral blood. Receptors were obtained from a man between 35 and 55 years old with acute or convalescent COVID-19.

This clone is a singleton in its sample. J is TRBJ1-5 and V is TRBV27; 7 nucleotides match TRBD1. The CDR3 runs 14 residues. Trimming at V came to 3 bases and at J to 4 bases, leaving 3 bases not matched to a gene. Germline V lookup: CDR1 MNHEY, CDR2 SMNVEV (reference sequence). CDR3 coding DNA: TGTGCCAGCAGTTTGGGACAGAATAATCAGCCCCAGCATTTT. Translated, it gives CASSLGQNNQPQHF.

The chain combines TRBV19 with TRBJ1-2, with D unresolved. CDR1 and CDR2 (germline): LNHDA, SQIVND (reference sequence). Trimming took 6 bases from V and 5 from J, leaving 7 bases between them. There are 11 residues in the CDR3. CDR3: CASSRTYGYTF. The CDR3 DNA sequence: TGTGCCAGTAGCCGAACATATGGCTACACCTTC.

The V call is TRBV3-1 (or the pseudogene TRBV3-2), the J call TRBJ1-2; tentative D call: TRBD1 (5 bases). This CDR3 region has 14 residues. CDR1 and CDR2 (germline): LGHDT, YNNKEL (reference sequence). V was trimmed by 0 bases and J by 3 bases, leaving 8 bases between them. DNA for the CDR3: TGTGCCAGCAGCCAAGATGGGGGGTACTATGGCTACACCTTC. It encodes CASSQDGGYYGYTF.

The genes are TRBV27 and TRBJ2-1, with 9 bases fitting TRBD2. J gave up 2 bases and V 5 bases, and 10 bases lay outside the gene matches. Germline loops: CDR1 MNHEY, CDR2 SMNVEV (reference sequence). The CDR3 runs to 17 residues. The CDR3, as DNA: TGTGCCAGCAGTCATCTTTTGCGGGGGGGCGCCTACAATGAGCAGTTCTTC. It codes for CASSHLLRGGAYNEQFF.

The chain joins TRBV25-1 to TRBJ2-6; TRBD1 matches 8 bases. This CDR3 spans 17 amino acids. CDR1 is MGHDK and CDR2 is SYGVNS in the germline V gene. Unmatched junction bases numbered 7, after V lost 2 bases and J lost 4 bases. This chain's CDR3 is CASSEGLTGDGANVLTF. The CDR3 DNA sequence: TGTGCCAGCAGTGAAGGACTGACAGGGGACGGGGCCAACGTCCTGACTTTC. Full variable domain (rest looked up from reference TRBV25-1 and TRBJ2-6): EADIYQTPRYLVIGTGKKITLECSQTMGHDKMYWYQQDPGMELHLIHYSYGVNSTEKGDLSSESTVSRIRTEHFPLTLESARPSHTSQYLCASSEGLTGDGANVLTFGAGSRLTVL.

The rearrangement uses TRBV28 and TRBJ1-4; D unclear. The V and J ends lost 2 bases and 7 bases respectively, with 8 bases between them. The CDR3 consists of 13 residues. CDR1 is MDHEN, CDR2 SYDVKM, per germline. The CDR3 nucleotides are TGTGCCAGCAGTTTACTAAGAGTTGAAAAACTGTTTTTT. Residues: CASSLLRVEKLFF.